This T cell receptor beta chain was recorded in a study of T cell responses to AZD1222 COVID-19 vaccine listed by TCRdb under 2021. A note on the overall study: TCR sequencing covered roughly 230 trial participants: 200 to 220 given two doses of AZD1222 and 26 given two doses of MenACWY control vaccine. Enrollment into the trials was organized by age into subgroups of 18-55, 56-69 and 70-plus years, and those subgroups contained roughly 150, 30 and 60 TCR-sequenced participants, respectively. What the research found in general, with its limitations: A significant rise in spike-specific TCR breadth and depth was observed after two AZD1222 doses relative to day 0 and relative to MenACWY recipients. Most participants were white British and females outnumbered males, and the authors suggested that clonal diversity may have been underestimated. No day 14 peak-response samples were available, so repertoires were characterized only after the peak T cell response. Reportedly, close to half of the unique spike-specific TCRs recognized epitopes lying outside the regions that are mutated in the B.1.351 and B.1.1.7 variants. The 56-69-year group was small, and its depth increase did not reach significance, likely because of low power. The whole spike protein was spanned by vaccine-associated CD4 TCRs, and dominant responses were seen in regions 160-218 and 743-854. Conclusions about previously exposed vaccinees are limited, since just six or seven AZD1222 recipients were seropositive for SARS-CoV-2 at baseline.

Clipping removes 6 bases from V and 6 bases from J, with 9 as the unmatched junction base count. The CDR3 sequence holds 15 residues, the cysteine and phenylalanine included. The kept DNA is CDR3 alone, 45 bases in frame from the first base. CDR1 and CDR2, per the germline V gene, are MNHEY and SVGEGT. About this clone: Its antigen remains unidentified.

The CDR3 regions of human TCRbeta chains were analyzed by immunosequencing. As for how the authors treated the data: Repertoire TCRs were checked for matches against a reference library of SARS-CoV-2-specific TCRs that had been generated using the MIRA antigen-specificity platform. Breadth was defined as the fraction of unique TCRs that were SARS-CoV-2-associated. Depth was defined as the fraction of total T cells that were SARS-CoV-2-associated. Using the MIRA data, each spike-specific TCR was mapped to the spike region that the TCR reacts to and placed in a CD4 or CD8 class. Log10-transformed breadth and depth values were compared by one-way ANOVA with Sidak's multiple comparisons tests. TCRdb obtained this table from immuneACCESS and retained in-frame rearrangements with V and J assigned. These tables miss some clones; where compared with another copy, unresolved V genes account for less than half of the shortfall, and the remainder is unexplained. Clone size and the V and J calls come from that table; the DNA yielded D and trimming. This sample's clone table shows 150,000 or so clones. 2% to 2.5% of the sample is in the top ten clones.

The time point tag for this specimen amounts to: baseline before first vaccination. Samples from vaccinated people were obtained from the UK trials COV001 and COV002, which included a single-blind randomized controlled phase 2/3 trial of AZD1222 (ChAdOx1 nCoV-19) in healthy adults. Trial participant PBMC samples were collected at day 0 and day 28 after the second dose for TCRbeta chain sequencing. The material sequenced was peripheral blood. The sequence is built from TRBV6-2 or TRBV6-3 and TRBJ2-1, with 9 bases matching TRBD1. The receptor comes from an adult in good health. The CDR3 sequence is CASSLPGQGRNEQFF. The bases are TGTGCCAGCAGCCTACCGGGACAGGGACGCAATGAGCAGTTCTTC.